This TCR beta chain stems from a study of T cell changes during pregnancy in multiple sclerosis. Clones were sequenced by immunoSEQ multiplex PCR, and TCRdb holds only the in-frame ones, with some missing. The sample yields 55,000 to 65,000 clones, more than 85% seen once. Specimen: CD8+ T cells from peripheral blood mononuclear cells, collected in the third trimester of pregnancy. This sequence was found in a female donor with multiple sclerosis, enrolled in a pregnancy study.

The CDR3 is CASTLRDRGYNEQFF. DNA of the CDR3: TGTGCCAGCACCCTCCGGGACAGGGGCTACAATGAGCAGTTCTTC. The chain carries TRBV6-5 and TRBJ2-1; 10 bases fit TRBD1. The trim removed 7 bases at V and 3 bases at J, leaving 6 bases unmatched. The V gene's germline CDR1 is MNHEY and CDR2 SVGAGI. CDR3 length equals 15 residues.